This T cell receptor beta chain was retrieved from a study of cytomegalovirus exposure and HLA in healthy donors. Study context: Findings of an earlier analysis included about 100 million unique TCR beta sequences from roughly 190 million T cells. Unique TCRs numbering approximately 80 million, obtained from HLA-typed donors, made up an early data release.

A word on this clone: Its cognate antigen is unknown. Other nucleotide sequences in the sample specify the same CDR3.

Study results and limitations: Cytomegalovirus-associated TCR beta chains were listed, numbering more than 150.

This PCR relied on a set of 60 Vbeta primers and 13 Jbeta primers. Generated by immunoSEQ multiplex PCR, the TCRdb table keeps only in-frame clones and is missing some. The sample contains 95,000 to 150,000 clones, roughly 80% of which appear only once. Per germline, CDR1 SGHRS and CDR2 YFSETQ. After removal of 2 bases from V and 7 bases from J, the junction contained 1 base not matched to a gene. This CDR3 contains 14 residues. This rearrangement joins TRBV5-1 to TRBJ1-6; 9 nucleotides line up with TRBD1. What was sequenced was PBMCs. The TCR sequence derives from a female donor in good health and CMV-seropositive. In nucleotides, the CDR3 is TGCGCCAGCAGCTTAGACAGGGGGAATTCACCCCTCCACTTT. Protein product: CASSLDRGNSPLHF.